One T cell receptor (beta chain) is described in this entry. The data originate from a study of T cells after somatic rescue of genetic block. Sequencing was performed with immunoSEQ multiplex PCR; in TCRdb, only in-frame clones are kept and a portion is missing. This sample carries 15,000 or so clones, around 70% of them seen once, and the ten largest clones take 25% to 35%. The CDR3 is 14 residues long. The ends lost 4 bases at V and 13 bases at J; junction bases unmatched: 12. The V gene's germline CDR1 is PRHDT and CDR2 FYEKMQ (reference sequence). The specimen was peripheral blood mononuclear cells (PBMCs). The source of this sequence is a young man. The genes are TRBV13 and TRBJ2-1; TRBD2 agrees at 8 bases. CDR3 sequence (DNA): TGTGCCAGCAGCTCCCCTCTTTTGAGCGGGGGCCAGTTCTTC. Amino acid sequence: CASSSPLLSGGQFF.